The 10 T cell receptor beta chains below all came from one sample that was sequenced in a study of vaccination effects on CD4 cells after COVID-19. The repertoire was sequenced with immunoSEQ multiplex PCR; TCRdb's copy has only in-frame clones and lacks some. The repertoire holds just over 55,000 clones, about 81% seen once, with 3.5% to 5.5% in the top ten. No antigen is known for these receptors. Cells that had been cultured for ten to eleven days were the source of isolated CD4+ T cells. All participants had two doses of either the BNT162b2 or mRNA-1273 vaccine. Sequencing was performed on CD4+ T cells from PBMCs cultured without peptide, taken after COVID-19 vaccination. These receptor sequences come from a human donor who received a COVID-19 vaccine.

The chain couples TRBV20-1 to TRBJ2-7; the D gene could be TRBD1 or TRBD2 (5 bases each). Germline CDR1 reads DFQATT; CDR2 reads SNEGSKA (reference sequence). V was cut by 3 bases and J by 6 bases, with 18 bases left in between. This CDR3 has 14 residues. This CDR3 is CSASSAVGASEQYF. The CDR3 DNA reads TGCAGTGCTAGTTCAGCGGTCGGGGCTTCCGAGCAGTACTTC.

The sample holds one count of this clone. The V call is TRBV12-2, the J call TRBJ1-1; the DNA was not used to check the table's D call, TRBD1. TRBV12-2 is a pseudogene. This CDR3 contains 14 residues. CDR3 DNA sequence: TGTGCAAGTCGCTTTCCACAGGGTTACACTGAAGCTTTCTTT. Its translation is CASRFPQGYTEAFF.

The V call is TRBV28, the J call TRBJ2-1; D ambiguous. Per the germline V gene, CDR1 is MDHEN and CDR2 is SYDVKM. CDR3 length: 14 amino acids. V shed 4 bases and J shed 13 bases, with 20 bases lying between them. The CDR3 sequence: CASSSLLALSDQFF. Here the CDR3 DNA reads TGTGCCAGCAGTTCCCTTCTCGCGCTCTCCGATCAGTTCTTC.

The chain joins TRBV9 to TRBJ1-2, with 7 nucleotides matching TRBD1. This CDR3 has 18 residues. Germline CDR1 reads SGDLS; CDR2 reads YYNGEE. J lost 4 bases, V lost 4 bases, and 19 bases had no gene match. The CDR3 protein is CASSFQGGTDLRGYGYTF. CDR3 sequence (DNA): TGTGCCAGCAGCTTCCAAGGGGGGACAGACCTCAGGGGCTATGGCTACACCTTC.

The J gene is TRBJ2-7, the V gene TRBV7-9, with 13 positions matching TRBD2. The J segment lost 2 bases and the V segment lost 5 bases, leaving 9 bases of the junction unmatched. This CDR3 comprises 17 residues. Germline assignment: CDR1 SEHNR and CDR2 FQNEAQ (reference sequence). This CDR3 is CASSTKGLAGRAYEQYF. In DNA, the CDR3 is TGTGCCAGCAGCACCAAGGGACTAGCGGGAAGGGCCTACGAGCAGTACTTC.

Here the CDR3 DNA reads TGTGCCAGCAGCTCAGGGACTAGCGGGAGTTGGGAGCTGTTTTTT. Its translation: CASSSGTSGSWELFF. V and J are TRBV7-9 and TRBJ2-2; 14 bases match TRBD2. Germline-derived CDR1 and CDR2 are SEHNR and FQNEAQ (reference sequence). Trimming cost V 4 bases and J 9 bases; bases outside gene matches: 4. CDR3 length: 15 residues.

This clone was observed a few times. The genes are TRBV19 and TRBJ2-2, with 10 nucleotides matching TRBD2. CDR1 and CDR2 from the germline V gene are LNHDA and SQIVND (reference sequence). Trimming removed 3 bases from V and 7 bases from J; junction bases left unmatched: 11. This CDR3 is 17 amino acids long. CDR3 region: CASSMVEGLAKYGELFF. The CDR3, as DNA: TGTGCCAGTAGTATGGTTGAGGGACTAGCGAAATACGGGGAGCTGTTTTTT.

The chain uses TRBV9 and TRBJ2-1, with 10 positions matching TRBD2. The CDR3 is made up of 17 amino acids. Per the germline V gene, CDR1 is SGDLS and CDR2 is YYNGEE. Trimming cost V 0 bases and J 3 bases; bases outside gene matches: 6. The CDR3 here is CASSVDAAGGGYNEQFF. CDR3 DNA sequence: TGTGCCAGCAGCGTAGACGCAGCGGGGGGGGGCTACAATGAGCAGTTCTTC.

The rearrangement uses TRBV19 and TRBJ1-2; D call uncertain. Trimming left V 6 bases short and J 4 bases short, with 15 bases between. In germline, CDR1 is LNHDA, CDR2 SQIVND (reference sequence). This CDR3 contains 14 residues. CDR3 amino acids: CASSPGGGSYGYTF. As DNA, the CDR3 is TGTGCCAGTAGCCCGGGAGGCGGTTCCTATGGCTACACCTTC.

V usage is TRBV7-2 and J usage is TRBJ2-1, with 9 bases fitting TRBD1. This CDR3 spans 16 amino acids. V shed 0 bases, J shed 4 bases, and the junction held 4 bases outside the gene matches. Germline V gene sequence: CDR1 SGHTA, CDR2 FQGNSA. CDR3 coding DNA: TGTGCCAGCAGCTTAGCGCCGGGACAGGGTTACAATGAGCAGTTCTTC. Its protein product is CASSLAPGQGYNEQFF.